The source of this T cell receptor (beta chain) is a study of blood T cell repertoires in COVID-19. Authors' analysis steps: It was from reference gene primer amplification that nucleated cell counts were estimated. Sequenced by immunoSEQ multiplex PCR; TCRdb stores in-frame clones only, minus some. Clonal size and the V and J genes are those of that table, whereas D and trimming came from the DNA. The sample has about 59,000 clones; 90% are singletons. The V gene end was trimmed by 4 bases and the J gene end by 0 bases; junction bases not matched to a gene: 5. The germline gives CDR1 MDHEN, CDR2 SYDVKM. CDR3 length: 15 amino acids.

This receptor was obtained from a man at least 80 years old with acute or convalescent COVID-19. Material for sequencing was peripheral blood. This chain joins TRBV28 and TRBJ1-1; 7 positions match TRBD1. CDR3 region: CASSSLGQLNTEAFF. The DNA for the CDR3 is TGTGCCAGCAGTTCCTTGGGACAGTTGAACACTGAAGCTTTCTTT.